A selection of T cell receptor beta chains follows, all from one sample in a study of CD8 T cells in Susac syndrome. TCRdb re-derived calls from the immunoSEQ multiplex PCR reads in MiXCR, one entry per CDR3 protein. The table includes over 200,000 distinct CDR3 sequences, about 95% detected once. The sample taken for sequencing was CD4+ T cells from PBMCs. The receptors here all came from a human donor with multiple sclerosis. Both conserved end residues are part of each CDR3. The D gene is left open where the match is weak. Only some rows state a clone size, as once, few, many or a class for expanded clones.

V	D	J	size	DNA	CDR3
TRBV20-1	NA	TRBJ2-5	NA	TGCAGTGCTAAAGGGCAACAAGAGACCCAGTACTTC	CSAKGQQETQYF
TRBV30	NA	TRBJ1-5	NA	TGTGCCTGGGCACCCTCGGGAGATCAGCCCCAGCATTTT	CAWAPSGDQPQHF
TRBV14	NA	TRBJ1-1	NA	TGTGCCAGCAGCCAGTACGGACGGTCCGAAGCTTTCTTT	CASSQYGRSEAFF
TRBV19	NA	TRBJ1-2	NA	TGTGCCAGTAATCGGGGCAACTATGGCTACACCTTC	CASNRGNYGYTF
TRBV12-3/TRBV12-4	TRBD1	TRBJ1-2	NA	TGTGCCAGCAGTTTAGTCGGACAGGTTTATGGCTACACCTTC	CASSLVGQVYGYTF
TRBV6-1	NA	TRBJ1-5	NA	TGTGCCAGCACACAGGCCCTAGGGCAGCCCCAGCATTTT	CASTQALGQPQHF
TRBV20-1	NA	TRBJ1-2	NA	TGCAGTGCCCCTACAGGTTACACCTTC	CSAPTGYTF
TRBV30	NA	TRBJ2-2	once	TGTGCCTGGAGGCTCGTGGGAGCGAACACCGGGGAGCTGTTTTTT	CAWRLVGANTGELFF
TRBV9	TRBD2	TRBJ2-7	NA	TGTGCCAGCAGCGTAGACGGGAGGTGGGCCGAGCAGTACTTC	CASSVDGRWAEQYF
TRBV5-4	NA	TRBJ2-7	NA	TGTGCCAGCAGCGGAGAACAGGGCCACGAGCAGTACTTC	CASSGEQGHEQYF
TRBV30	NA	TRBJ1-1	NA	TGTGCCTGGAGTGCGGAAAGTAACACTGAAGCTTTCTTT	CAWSAESNTEAFF
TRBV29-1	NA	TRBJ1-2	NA	TGCAGCGTTGACCCGGACGGCACTAACTATGGCTACACCTTC	CSVDPDGTNYGYTF
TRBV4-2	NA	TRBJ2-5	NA	TGTGCCAGCAGCCAAGTACCCGGACAAGAGACCCAGTACTTC	CASSQVPGQETQYF
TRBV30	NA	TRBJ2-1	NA	TGTGCCTGGACCGCCACCGGACTATTGAGGAATGAGCAGTTCTTC	CAWTATGLLRNEQFF
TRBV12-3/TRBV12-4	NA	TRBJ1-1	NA	TGTGCCAGCACCTTGGGAAGGGAGACTGAAGCTTTCTTT	CASTLGRETEAFF
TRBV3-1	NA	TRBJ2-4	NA	TGTGCCAGCAGCCAAAGGGGGGGGCGTTCCGTTCAGTACTTC	CASSQRGGRSVQYF
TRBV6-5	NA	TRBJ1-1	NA	TGTGCCAGCAGGCGTATGGAAGGGTTTAACACTGAAGCTTTCTTT	CASRRMEGFNTEAFF
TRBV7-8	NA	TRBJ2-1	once	TGTGCCAGCAGCCCCCACCGGGGGGCGGTCCACAATGAGCAGTTCTTC	CASSPHRGAVHNEQFF
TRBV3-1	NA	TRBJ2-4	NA	TGTGCCAGCAGCCGTGGGGGCTTTCAGTACTTC	CASSRGGFQYF
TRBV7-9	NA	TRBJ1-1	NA	TGTGCCAGCAGCTTAAACAACGGGCCGGGGGGAGCTTTCTTT	CASSLNNGPGGAFF
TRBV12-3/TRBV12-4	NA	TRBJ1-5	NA	TGTGCCCAACTCTTTGGGATCATGGACAAGCTTAGCAATCAGCCCCAGCATTTT	CAQLFGIMDKLSNQPQHF
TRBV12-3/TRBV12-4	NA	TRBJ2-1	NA	TGTGCCAGCAGTTCCCTTAGGACCAATGAGCAGTTCTTC	CASSSLRTNEQFF
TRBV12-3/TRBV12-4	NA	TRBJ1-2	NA	TGTGCCAGCAGTTCGGACCAACGCGGCTACACCTTC	CASSSDQRGYTF
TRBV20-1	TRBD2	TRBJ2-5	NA	TGCAGTGCTAGCACCCTCGCGGGGGGCCGGGAGACCCAGTACTTC	CSASTLAGGRETQYF
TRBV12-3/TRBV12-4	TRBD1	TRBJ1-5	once	TGTGCCAGCATGGGGACAGGCAATCAGCCCCAGCATTTT	CASMGTGNQPQHF
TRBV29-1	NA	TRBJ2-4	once	TGCAGCGCCTTACAGGGAGGGGAGGGCATTCAGTACTTC	CSALQGGEGIQYF
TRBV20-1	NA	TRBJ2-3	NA	TGCAGTGTCTCACTAGGGTACCCCGGCACAGATACGCAGTATTTT	CSVSLGYPGTDTQYF
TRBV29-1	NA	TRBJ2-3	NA	TGCAGCGCCGCGAGGCAGGGTGACATAGATACGCAGTATTTT	CSAARQGDIDTQYF
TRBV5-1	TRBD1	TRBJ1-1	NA	TGCGCCAGCTTCACTACCGGGACAGAGTATGGTGAAGCTTTCTTT	CASFTTGTEYGEAFF
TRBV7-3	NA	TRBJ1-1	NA	TGTGCCAGCAGCTTAAAAGGGGAGAACACTGAAGCTTTCTTT	CASSLKGENTEAFF
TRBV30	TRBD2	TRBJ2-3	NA	TGTGCCTGGAGTGTAACTTTGCGGGGGGGGACAGATACGCAGTATTTT	CAWSVTLRGGTDTQYF
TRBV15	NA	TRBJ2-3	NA	TGTGCCACCAGCAGAGAGGCGGGTACGCAGTATTTT	CATSREAGTQYF
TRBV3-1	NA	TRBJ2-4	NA	TGTGCCAGCAGCCCAACCCCGACTAGTATCTGGGACATTCAGTACTTC	CASSPTPTSIWDIQYF
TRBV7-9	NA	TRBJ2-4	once	TGTGCCAGCAGCTTAGCCGCCAAAAACATTCAGTACTTC	CASSLAAKNIQYF
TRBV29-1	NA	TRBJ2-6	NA	TGCAGCGCTGACTTTCGGACAACTGGGGCCAACGTCCTGACTTTC	CSADFRTTGANVLTF
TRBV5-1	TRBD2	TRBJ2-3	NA	TGCGCCAGCAGCTCCGGGAGCCCGGGGGGAGATACGCAGTATTTT	CASSSGSPGGDTQYF
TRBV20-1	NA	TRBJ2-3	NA	TGCAGTGCTAGCTGGGACGGATTCACAGATACGCAGTATTTT	CSASWDGFTDTQYF
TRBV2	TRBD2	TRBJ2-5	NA	TGTGCCAGCAGTGGCCCTAGCGGGGGCCAGCGGGAGACCCAGTACTTC	CASSGPSGGQRETQYF
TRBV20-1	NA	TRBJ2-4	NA	TGCAGTGCTAGGAGGGAGGACATTCAGTACTTC	CSARREDIQYF